The 13 T cell receptor beta chains reported below all come from one sample, sequenced in a study of cytomegalovirus exposure and HLA in healthy donors. The primer mix had 60 Vbeta and 13 Jbeta primers. Generated by immunoSEQ multiplex PCR, the TCRdb table keeps only in-frame clones and is missing some. The data show 110,000 to 150,000 clones, with 80% seen just once and 4.5% held by the top ten. The sample taken for sequencing was PBMCs. The origin of the receptors is a man aged 40-55 years in good health and CMV-seronegative.

The chain couples TRBV18 to TRBJ1-2; D call uncertain. The V end lost 3 bases, the J end lost 4 bases, and 9 bases lay between the germline ends. CDR3 length: 13 amino acids. Germline V CDR1 and CDR2: KGHSH, LQKENI. DNA of the CDR3: TGTGCCAGCTCACCTCCAGACTTCTATGGCTACACCTTC. Translation: CASSPPDFYGYTF.

In this sample, this clone turned up once. The chain couples TRBV19 to TRBJ1-2; maybe TRBD1 (6 bases). Trimming shortened V by 3 bases and J by 6 bases, and 17 bases separated the two germline ends. The CDR3 is 15 residues long. Per the germline V gene, CDR1 is LNHDA and CDR2 is SQIVND (reference sequence). Here the CDR3 reads CASSIISGEDHGYTF. CDR3 bases: TGTGCCAGTAGTATTATTTCAGGGGAAGATCATGGCTACACCTTC.

The chain recombines TRBV28 with TRBJ1-1; D remains ambiguous. The V gene's germline CDR1 is MDHEN and CDR2 SYDVKM. This CDR3 contains 13 residues. V lost 2 bases and J lost 4, with 8 bases in between. The CDR3 region has the DNA TGTGCCAGCAGTTTAGTCCAGATCACTGAAGCTTTCTTT. Translated: CASSLVQITEAFF.

This rearrangement joins TRBV6-6 to TRBJ2-5, with D possibly being TRBD1 (5 bases). The V and J ends lost 6 bases and 10 bases respectively, with 12 bases between them. Germline V lookup: CDR1 MNHNY, CDR2 SVGAGI (reference sequence). The CDR3 length is 11 residues. This CDR3 is CASSFTRDQYF. DNA of the CDR3: TGTGCCAGCAGCTTCACCAGGGACCAGTACTTC.

V gene TRBV7-2 combines with J gene TRBJ2-1; 8 nucleotides agree with TRBD2. The CDR3 loop spans 16 amino acids. J was trimmed by 4 bases and V by 5 bases; bases with no gene match: 10. In germline, CDR1 is SGHTA, CDR2 FQGNSA. The CDR3 DNA reads TGTGCCAGCAGCATCACCGGGACTAGACAATACAATGAGCAGTTCTTC. It is translated as CASSITGTRQYNEQFF.

The rearrangement links TRBV28 to TRBJ2-5; D is possibly TRBD1 (6 bases). Germline V CDR1 and CDR2: MDHEN, SYDVKM. V dropped 7 bases and J dropped 1 base, with 16 bases sitting between them. The CDR3 sequence is 15 residues long. CDR3 DNA: TGTGCCAGCACTCCTCGGACAGCCATCCAAGAGACCCAGTACTTC. Translating gives CASTPRTAIQETQYF.

This chain connects TRBV7-3 to TRBJ2-5; 9 bases are shared with TRBD2. The CDR3 is made up of 17 amino acids. The J segment lost 5 bases and the V segment lost 1 base, leaving 11 bases of the junction unmatched. CDR1 is SGHTA, CDR2 FQGTGA, per germline. CDR3 sequence reads: CASSLIPGLASAETQYF. DNA for the CDR3: TGTGCCAGCAGCTTAATCCCGGGACTAGCTTCCGCGGAGACCCAGTACTTC.

This clone was observed a handful of times. V usage is TRBV6-1 and J usage is TRBJ1-1; 7 bases match TRBD1. The CDR3 has 13 amino acids. V gave up 7 bases and J gave up 5 bases; unmatched junction bases: 7. Germline CDR1 reads MNHNS; CDR2 reads SASEGT. CDR3 DNA sequence: TGTGCCAGCAAACCGACAGGGCGAACTGAAGCTTTCTTT. Amino acid sequence: CASKPTGRTEAFF.

This chain joins TRBV6-5 and TRBJ2-7, with a tentative D call TRBD2 (7 bases). The germline gives CDR1 MNHEY, CDR2 SVGAGI. The CDR3 covers 13 residues. Trimming pared 7 bases from V and 6 bases from J, leaving 16 bases between. The CDR3 DNA is TGTGCCAGCAAGGGGGGGGCCGCAACCGAGCAGTACTTC. This translates into CASKGGAATEQYF.

The rearrangement joins TRBV19 to TRBJ2-3, with 9 bases aligning to TRBD1. The germline V gene has CDR1 LNHDA and CDR2 SQIVND (reference sequence). Losses at the gene ends were 1 base for V and 2 bases for J; bases not matched to a gene: 10. The CDR3 has 18 residues. The CDR3 sequence: CASSIAFRTGANTDTQYF. The CDR3 DNA is TGTGCCAGTAGTATAGCCTTTAGGACAGGGGCTAACACAGATACGCAGTATTTT.

The chain combines TRBV9 with TRBJ1-6, with D uncertain. Germline-derived CDR1 and CDR2 are SGDLS and YYNGEE. The CDR3 runs 14 residues. The germline V and J ends were trimmed by 3 bases and 9 bases, with 13 bases remaining between them. This CDR3 reads CASSALTPRSPLHF. The CDR3 nucleotides read TGTGCCAGCAGCGCCCTTACACCTCGTTCACCCCTCCACTTT.

The count of this clone is one. This sequence joins TRBV9 and TRBJ2-1, with 10 bases matching TRBD1. V gave up 0 bases and J gave up 8 bases; unmatched junction bases: 5. Germline CDR1 reads SGDLS; CDR2 reads YYNGEE. This CDR3 has 15 residues. CDR3 bases: TGTGCCAGCAGCGTAGTGGGACAGGGGTGGGATGAGCAGTTCTTC. As protein: CASSVVGQGWDEQFF.

The J gene is TRBJ2-3, the V gene TRBV12-5; 9 positions match TRBD2. The CDR3 sequence is 14 residues long. V was pared by 7 bases and J by 1 base, with 3 bases of the junction left unmatched. Per germline, CDR1 LGHNT and CDR2 FRNRAP. This chain's CDR3 is CASAIAGGTDTQYF. CDR3 coding DNA: TGTGCTAGTGCCATAGCGGGAGGCACAGATACGCAGTATTTT.